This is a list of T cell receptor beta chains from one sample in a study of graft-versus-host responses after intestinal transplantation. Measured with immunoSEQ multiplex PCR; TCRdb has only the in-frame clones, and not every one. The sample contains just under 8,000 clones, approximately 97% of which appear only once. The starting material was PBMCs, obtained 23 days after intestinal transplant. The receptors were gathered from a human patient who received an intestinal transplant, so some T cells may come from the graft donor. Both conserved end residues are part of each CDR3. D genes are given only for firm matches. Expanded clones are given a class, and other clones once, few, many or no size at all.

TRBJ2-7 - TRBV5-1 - TGCGCCAGCAGCTTGATGGGGGTCGAGCAGTACTTC CASSLMGVEQYF
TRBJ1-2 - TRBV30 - TGTGCCTGGAACCCCCTGCCGTGGGGGGGCATCTATGGCTACACCTTC CAWNPLPWGGIYGYTF
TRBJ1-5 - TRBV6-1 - TGTGCCAGCAGTGAAGCGCTGTTGGAACATTTCCAGGGGCGGGTCGGCAATCAGCCCCAGCATTTT CASSEALLEHFQGRVGNQPQHF
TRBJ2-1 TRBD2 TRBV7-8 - TGTGCCAGTGCTAGCGGGAGGGCCTTCTACAATGAGCAGTTCTTC CASASGRAFYNEQFF
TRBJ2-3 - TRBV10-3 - TGTGGTCCGGGGAAAAGGGCGGTCACAGATACGCAGTATTTT CGPGKRAVTDTQYF
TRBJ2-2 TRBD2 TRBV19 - TGTGCCAGTGAGGGAGGGCCGGGTAACACCGGGGAGCTGTTTTTT CASEGGPGNTGELFF
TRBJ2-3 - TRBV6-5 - TGTGCCAGTAGACTCCGCCGCGATGGAGATACGCAGTATTTT CASRLRRDGDTQYF
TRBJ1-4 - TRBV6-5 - TGTGCCAGCAGTTACTCCGGGCAGGAAGAAAAACTGTTTTTT CASSYSGQEEKLFF
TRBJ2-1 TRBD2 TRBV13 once TGTGCCAGCAGCCCTGAGGGACTAGCGGCCCACAATGAGCAGTTCTTC CASSPEGLAAHNEQFF
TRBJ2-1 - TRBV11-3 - TGTGCCAGCAGCTTCTGGGGGATTGGCAATGAGCAGTTCTTC CASSFWGIGNEQFF
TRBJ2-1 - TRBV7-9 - TGTGCCAGCAGCTTAGAGGGAGAGTACAATGAGCAGTTCTTC CASSLEGEYNEQFF
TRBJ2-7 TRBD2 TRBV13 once TGTGCCAGCAGCCCCACGGGGACTAGCGCGTCGTCTGAGCAGTACTTC CASSPTGTSASSEQYF
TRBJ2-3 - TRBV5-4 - TGTGCCAGCAGCTTGGGTGCAGATACGCAGTATTTT CASSLGADTQYF
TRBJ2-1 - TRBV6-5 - TGTGCCAGCAGACTAAGCGGTTCGTCCTACAATGAGCAGTTCTTC CASRLSGSSYNEQFF
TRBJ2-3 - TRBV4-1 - TGCGCCAGCAGCCCGGGGCCCTACACAGATACGCAGTATTTT CASSPGPYTDTQYF
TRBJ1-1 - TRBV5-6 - TGTGCCAGCAGCCGCCGGAGGGGGTGGTCTTTAGCTGAAGCTTTCTTT CASSRRRGWSLAEAFF
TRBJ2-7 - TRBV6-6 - TGTGCCAGCAGTTCTTACAGGTCCAACGAGCAGTACTTC CASSSYRSNEQYF
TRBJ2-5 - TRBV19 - TGTGCCACTTCTCAGGGATGGGGAGAGACCCAGTACTTC CATSQGWGETQYF
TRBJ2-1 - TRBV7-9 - TGTGCCAGCAGCTTAGGTGGCCTAGTAGACAATGAGCAGTTCTTC CASSLGGLVDNEQFF
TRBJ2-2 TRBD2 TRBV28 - TGTGCCAGCGTAGCGGGGAACACCGGGGAGCTGTTTTTT CASVAGNTGELFF
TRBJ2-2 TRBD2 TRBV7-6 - TGTGCCAGCAGCTTAGCCCGACTAGCGGGAGGGCCCGGGGAGCTGTTTTTT CASSLARLAGGPGELFF
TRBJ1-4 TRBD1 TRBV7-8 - TGTGCCAGCAGCTCAGGGGGGATAGGGGGCTTTGGGGAAAAACTGTTTTTT CASSSGGIGGFGEKLFF
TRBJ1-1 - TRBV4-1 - TGCGCCAGCAGCCGCCGGGACGTAAACACTGAAGCTTTCTTT CASSRRDVNTEAFF
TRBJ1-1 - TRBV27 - TGTGCCAGCAGTACCGGTTTAGCAGCTTTCTTT CASSTGLAAFF
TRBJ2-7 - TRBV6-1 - TGTGCCAGCAGTGAAACAGCCTACGAGCAGTACTTC CASSETAYEQYF
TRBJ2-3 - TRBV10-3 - TGTGCCACCCACTCCTGGACTACCAGCACAGATACGCAGTATTTT CATHSWTTSTDTQYF
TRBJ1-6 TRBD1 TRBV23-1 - TGCGCCAGCAGTCCCTCCGGACAGGGTAATTCACCCCTCCACTTT CASSPSGQGNSPLHF
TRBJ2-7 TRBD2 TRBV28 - TGTGCCAGCAGCTGGGGAAAGGGCGGGAGGTCCTCCTACGAGCAGTACTTC CASSWGKGGRSSYEQYF
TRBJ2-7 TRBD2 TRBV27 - TGTGCCAGCAGTCCCAGGACTAGCGGCTACGAGCAGTACTTC CASSPRTSGYEQYF
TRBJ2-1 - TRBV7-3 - TGTGCCAGCAGCTCTGACTGGAGCTCCTACAATGAGCAGTTCTTC CASSSDWSSYNEQFF
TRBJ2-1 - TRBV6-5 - TGTGCCAGCAGTGCCCTTAACAATGAGCAGTTCTTC CASSALNNEQFF
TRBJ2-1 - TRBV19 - TGTGCCAGTAGTATAATGGGTTACAATGAGCAGTTCTTC CASSIMGYNEQFF
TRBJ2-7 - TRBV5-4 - TGTGCCAGCAGCTATGACGGCACCTACGAGCAGTACTTC CASSYDGTYEQYF
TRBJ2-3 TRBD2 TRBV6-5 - TGTGCCAGCAGTTACTCTCGCGGGAGAGGGGCAGATACGCAGTATTTT CASSYSRGRGADTQYF
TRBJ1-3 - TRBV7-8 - TGTGCCAGCAGCTTTGGGGGCCCTGGAAACACCATATATTTT CASSFGGPGNTIYF
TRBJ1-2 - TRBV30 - TGTGCCTGGAGTGTAGCTACCGCGACGGGCTACACCTTC CAWSVATATGYTF
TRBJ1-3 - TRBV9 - TGTGCCAGCAGCGTAGGACAGTTCTCTGGAAACACCATATATTTT CASSVGQFSGNTIYF
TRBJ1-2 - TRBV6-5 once TGTGCCAGCTCATCTAGGGAAAGACAGCATGGCTACACCTTC CASSSRERQHGYTF
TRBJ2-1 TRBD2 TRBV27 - TGTGCCAGCAGTTTATCGTGGGCTAGCGCGGGGGATGAGCAGTTCTTC CASSLSWASAGDEQFF
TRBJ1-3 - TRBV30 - TGTGCCTGGAACCAGGGGTCTGGAAACACCATATATTTT CAWNQGSGNTIYF
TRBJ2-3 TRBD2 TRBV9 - TGTGCCAGCAGCGTAGACGGGACTAGCGGACTAGATACGCAGTATTTT CASSVDGTSGLDTQYF
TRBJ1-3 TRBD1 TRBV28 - TGTGCCAGCAGTTTGGGAGGGGGCGGTGGAAACACCATATATTTT CASSLGGGGGNTIYF
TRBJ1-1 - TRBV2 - TGTGCCAGCAGTGACACAGGGAACACTGAAGCTTTCTTT CASSDTGNTEAFF
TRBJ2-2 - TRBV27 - TGTGCCAGCAGGGTAGGGGGAGGAGAGCTGTTTTTT CASRVGGGELFF
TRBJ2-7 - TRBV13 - TGTGCCAGCAGCCGAGGACGGATCTACGAGCAGTACTTC CASSRGRIYEQYF
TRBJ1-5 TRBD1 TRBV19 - TGTGCCAGTAGTATCAGGGGGGGGAATCAGCCCCAGCATTTT CASSIRGGNQPQHF